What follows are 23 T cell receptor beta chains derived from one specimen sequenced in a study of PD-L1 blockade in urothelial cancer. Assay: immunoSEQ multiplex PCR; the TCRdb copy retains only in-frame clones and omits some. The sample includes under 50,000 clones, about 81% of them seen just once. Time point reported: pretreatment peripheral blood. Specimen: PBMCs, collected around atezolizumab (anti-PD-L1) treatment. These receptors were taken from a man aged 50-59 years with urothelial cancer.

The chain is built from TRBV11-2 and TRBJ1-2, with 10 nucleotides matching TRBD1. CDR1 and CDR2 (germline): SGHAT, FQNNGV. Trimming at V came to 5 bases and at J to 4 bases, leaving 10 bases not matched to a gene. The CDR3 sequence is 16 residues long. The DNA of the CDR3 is TGTGCCAGCAGCATGACAGGGGGCCCACTAGGCTATGGCTACACCTTC. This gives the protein CASSMTGGPLGYGYTF.

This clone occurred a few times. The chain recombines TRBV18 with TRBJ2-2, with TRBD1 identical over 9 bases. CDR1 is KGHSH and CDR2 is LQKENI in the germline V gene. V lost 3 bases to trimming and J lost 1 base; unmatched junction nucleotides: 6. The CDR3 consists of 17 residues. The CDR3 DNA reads TGTGCCAGCTCACCGGACAGGGGCCTCCTGAACACCGGGGAGCTGTTTTTT. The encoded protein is CASSPDRGLLNTGELFF.

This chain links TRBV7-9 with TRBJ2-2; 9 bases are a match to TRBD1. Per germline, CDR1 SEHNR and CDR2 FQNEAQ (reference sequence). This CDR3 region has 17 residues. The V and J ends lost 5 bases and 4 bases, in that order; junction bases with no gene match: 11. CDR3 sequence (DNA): TGTGCCAGCAGCCCGGACAGGGGACGGTCAGGCACCGGGGAGCTGTTTTTT. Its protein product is CASSPDRGRSGTGELFF.

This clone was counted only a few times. The DNA of the CDR3 is TGCAGCGTTGGTCCTAGCGGGAGAGATGAGCAGTTCTTC. This codes for CSVGPSGRDEQFF. The J gene is TRBJ2-1, the V gene TRBV29-1; 10 positions agree with TRBD2. CDR1 is SQVTM and CDR2 is ANQGSEA in the germline V gene. The trim removed 4 bases at V and 8 bases at J, leaving 5 bases unmatched. CDR3 length: 13 residues.

The CDR3 spells CASSEEIQGLAGETQYF. The DNA of the CDR3 is TGTGCCAGCAGTGAAGAAATTCAAGGGCTAGCGGGAGAGACCCAGTACTTC. V is TRBV2 and J is TRBJ2-5; 8 bases map to TRBD2. Trimming took 1 base from V and 4 from J; bases not matched to a gene: 11. Per the germline V gene, CDR1 is SNHLY and CDR2 is FYNNEI. This CDR3 is 17 amino acids long.

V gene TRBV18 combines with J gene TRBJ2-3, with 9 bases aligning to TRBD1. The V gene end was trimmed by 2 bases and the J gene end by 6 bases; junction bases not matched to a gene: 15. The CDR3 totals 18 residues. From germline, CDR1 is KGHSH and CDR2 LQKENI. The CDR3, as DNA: TGTGCCAGCTCACCATATGGGACAGGGAGAGCGGGTTTGGATACGCAGTATTTT. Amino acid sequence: CASSPYGTGRAGLDTQYF.

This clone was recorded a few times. The DNA for the CDR3 is TGTGCCAGTAGTATTCAGGGCACAGATACGCAGTATTTT. It translates to CASSIQGTDTQYF. The chain links TRBV19 to TRBJ2-3; the D is unclear. The CDR3 is 13 residues long. Trimming pared 3 bases from V and 1 base from J, leaving 5 bases between. Per germline, CDR1 LNHDA and CDR2 SQIVND (reference sequence).

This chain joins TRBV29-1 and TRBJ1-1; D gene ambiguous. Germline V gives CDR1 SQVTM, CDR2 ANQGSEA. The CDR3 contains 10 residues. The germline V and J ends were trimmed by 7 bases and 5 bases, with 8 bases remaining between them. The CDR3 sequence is CSAGWTEAFF. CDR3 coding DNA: TGCAGCGCGGGATGGACTGAAGCTTTCTTT.

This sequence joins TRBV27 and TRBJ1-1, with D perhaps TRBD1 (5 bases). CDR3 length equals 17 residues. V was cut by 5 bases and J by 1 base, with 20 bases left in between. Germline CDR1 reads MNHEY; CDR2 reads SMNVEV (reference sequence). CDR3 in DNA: TGTGCCAGCAGTCCCCGCCGGACTCCCGGGGGGAACACTGAAGCTTTCTTT. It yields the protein CASSPRRTPGGNTEAFF.

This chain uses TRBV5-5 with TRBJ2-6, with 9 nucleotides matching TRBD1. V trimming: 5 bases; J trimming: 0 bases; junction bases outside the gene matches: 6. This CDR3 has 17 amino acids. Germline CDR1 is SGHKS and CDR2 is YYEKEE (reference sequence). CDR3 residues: CASRWGTGISGANVLTF. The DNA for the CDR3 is TGTGCCAGCAGATGGGGGACAGGGATCTCTGGGGCCAACGTCCTGACTTTC.

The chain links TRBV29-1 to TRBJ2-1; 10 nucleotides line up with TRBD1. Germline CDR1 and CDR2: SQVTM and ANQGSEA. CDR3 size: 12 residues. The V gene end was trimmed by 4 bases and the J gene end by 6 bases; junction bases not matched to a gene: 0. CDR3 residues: CSVGTGGNEQFF. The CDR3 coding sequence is TGCAGCGTTGGGACAGGGGGCAATGAGCAGTTCTTC.

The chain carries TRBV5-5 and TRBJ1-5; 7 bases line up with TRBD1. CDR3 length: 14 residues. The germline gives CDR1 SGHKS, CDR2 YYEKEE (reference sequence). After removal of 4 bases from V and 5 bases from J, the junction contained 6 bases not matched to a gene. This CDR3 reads CASSTRQGDQPQHF. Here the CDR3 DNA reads TGTGCCAGCAGCACCCGACAGGGTGATCAGCCCCAGCATTTT.

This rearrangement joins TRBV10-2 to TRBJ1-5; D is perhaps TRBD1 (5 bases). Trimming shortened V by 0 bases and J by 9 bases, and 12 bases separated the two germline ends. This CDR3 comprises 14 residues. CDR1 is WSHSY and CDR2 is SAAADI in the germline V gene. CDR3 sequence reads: CASSESGRGLPQHF. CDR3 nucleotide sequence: TGCGCCAGCAGTGAGTCAGGGAGGGGCCTGCCCCAGCATTTT.

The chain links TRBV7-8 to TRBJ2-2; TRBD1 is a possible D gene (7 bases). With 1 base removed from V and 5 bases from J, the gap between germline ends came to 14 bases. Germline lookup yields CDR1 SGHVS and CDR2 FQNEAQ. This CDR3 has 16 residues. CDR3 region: CASSLGYQGGTGELFF. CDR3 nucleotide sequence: TGTGCCAGCAGCTTAGGTTACCAGGGGGGTACCGGGGAGCTGTTTTTT.

The CDR3 sequence is CASSRLAGYNEQFF. The CDR3 DNA sequence: TGTGCCAGCAGCCGACTAGCGGGTTACAATGAGCAGTTCTTC. The chain uses TRBV11-3 and TRBJ2-1; the match to TRBD2 covers 10 bases. Germline trimming cut 5 bases from V and 4 bases from J; bases unmatched to any gene: 2. The germline CDR1 and CDR2 sequences are SGHNT and YENEEA. The CDR3 covers 14 residues.

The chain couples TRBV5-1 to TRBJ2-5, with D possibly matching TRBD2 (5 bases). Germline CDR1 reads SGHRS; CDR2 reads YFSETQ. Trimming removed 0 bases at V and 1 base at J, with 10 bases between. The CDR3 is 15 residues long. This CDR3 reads CASSLERSAQETQYF. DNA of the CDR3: TGCGCCAGCAGCTTGGAGCGGAGCGCCCAAGAGACCCAGTACTTC. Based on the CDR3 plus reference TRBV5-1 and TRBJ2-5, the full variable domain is KAGVTQTPRYLIKTRGQQVTLSCSPISGHRSVSWYQQTPGQGLQFLFEYFSETQRNKGNFPGRFSGRQFSNSRSEMNVSTLELGDSALYLCASSLERSAQETQYFGPGTRLLVL.

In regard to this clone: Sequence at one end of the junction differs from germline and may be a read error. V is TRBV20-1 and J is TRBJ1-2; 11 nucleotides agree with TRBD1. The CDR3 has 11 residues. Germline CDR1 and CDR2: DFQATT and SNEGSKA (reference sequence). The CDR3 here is CSARDGTGGIF. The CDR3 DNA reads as TGCAGTGCTAGAGACGGGACAGGGGGAATCTTC.

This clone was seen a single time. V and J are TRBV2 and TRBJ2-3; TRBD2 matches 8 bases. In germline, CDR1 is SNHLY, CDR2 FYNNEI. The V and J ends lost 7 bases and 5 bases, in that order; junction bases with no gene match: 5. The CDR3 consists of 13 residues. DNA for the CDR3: TGTGCCAGCAAAGACGGGGGGGTAGATACGCAGTATTTT. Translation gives CASKDGGVDTQYF. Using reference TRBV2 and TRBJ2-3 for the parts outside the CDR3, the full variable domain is EPEVTQTPSHQVTQMGQEVILRCVPISNHLYFYWYRQILGQKVEFLVSFYNNEISEKSEIFDDQFSVERPDGSNFTLKIRSTKLEDSAMYFCASKDGGVDTQYFGPGTRLTVL.

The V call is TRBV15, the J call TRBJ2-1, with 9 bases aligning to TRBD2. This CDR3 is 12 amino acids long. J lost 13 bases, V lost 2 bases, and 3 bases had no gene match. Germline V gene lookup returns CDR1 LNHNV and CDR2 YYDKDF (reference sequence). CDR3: CATSRIAGAQFF. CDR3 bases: TGTGCCACCAGCAGAATAGCGGGAGCTCAGTTCTTC.

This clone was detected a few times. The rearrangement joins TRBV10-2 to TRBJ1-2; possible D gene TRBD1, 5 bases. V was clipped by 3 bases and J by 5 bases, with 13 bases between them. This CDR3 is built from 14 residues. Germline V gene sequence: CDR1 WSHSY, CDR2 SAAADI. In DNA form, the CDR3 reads TGCGCCAGCAGTGAAAGATCGGGGGGGTATGGCTACACCTTC. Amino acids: CASSERSGGYGYTF.

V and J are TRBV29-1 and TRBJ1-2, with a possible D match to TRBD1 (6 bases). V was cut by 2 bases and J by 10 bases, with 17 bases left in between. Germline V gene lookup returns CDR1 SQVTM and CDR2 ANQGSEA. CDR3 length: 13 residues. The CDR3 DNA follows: TGCAGCGTTGAACGGGGGGCGCGGTCGGACTACACCTTC. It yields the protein CSVERGARSDYTF.

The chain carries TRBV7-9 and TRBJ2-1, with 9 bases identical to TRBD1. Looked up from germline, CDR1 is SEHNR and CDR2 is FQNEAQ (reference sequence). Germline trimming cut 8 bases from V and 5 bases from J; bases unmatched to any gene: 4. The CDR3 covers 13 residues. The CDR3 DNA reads TGTGCCAGCGGGACAGGGAGGAACAATGAGCAGTTCTTC. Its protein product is CASGTGRNNEQFF.

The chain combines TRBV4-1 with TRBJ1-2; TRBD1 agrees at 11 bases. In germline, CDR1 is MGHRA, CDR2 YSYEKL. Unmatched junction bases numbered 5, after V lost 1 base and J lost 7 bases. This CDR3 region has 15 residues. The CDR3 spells CASSQGGGTGGGYTF. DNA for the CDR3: TGCGCCAGCAGCCAAGGGGGTGGGACAGGGGGTGGCTACACCTTC.